The 11 T cell receptor beta chains in this list originate from one sample, sequenced in a study of T cells in localized non-small cell lung cancer. Assay used: immunoSEQ multiplex PCR; TCRdb lists only in-frame clones, some missing. The sample yields roughly 4,200 clones, 38% seen once. The source was lung tumor tissue, collected before any cancer treatment. The receptors were sampled from a woman aged 35 to 75 with stage I lung adenocarcinoma.

As to this clone: At one boundary the junction diverges from the germline segment, which might be a read error. This chain links TRBV10-3 with TRBJ1-4; unclear D gene. This CDR3 is 12 amino acids long. In germline, CDR1 is ENHRY, CDR2 SYGVKD. CDR3 sequence reads: CASSEDGGLLFF. CDR3 nucleotides: TGTGCCAGCAGTGAGGATGGAGGATTACTGTTTTTT.

V gene TRBV28 combines with J gene TRBJ1-3, with no clear D. V lost 8 bases to trimming and J lost 4 bases, with 9 bases between them. The germline V gene has CDR1 MDHEN and CDR2 SYDVKM. The CDR3 runs to 12 residues. CDR3 region: CASHTSGNTIYF. In DNA, the CDR3 is TGTGCCAGCCATACGTCAGGAAACACCATATATTTT.

By share of the sample, this clone is medium-sized. A read error may produce the germline difference seen at one junction end. The CDR3 DNA reads TGTGCCAGCAGCCCCGGGGGGGGCCAAGGAGGCTCCCACGAGCAGTACTTC. Translation gives CASSPGGGQGGSHEQYF. The genes are TRBV11-3 and TRBJ2-7; 8 bases agree with TRBD2. The CDR3 length is 17 residues. The germline V gene has CDR1 SGHNT and CDR2 YENEEA. The full variable domain, its missing parts supplied by reference TRBV11-3 and TRBJ2-7, is EAGVVQSPRYKIIEKKQPVAFWCNPISGHNTLYWYLQNLGQGPELLIRYENEEAVDDSQLPKDRFSAERLKGVDSTLKIQPAELGDSAVYLCASSPGGGQGGSHEQYFGPGTRLTVT.

This clone has just a few counts. V usage is TRBV28 and J usage is TRBJ1-2, with 9 bases aligning to TRBD1. Per the germline V gene, CDR1 is MDHEN and CDR2 is SYDVKM. The CDR3 runs 15 residues. With 2 bases clipped from V and 3 bases from J, the junction kept 4 bases outside the gene matches. The CDR3 DNA is TGTGCCAGCAGTTTAAGGGACAGGGCTGACTATGGCTACACCTTC. The encoded protein is CASSLRDRADYGYTF.

The chain links TRBV18 to TRBJ2-1; 8 nucleotides line up with TRBD2. CDR3 length: 16 amino acids. In germline, CDR1 is KGHSH, CDR2 LQKENI. The V gene end was trimmed by 6 bases and the J gene end by 6 bases; junction bases not matched to a gene: 13. CDR3 amino acids: CASSSRPSGSGNEQFF. In DNA form, the CDR3 reads TGTGCCAGCTCCTCTCGTCCTAGCGGGTCGGGCAATGAGCAGTTCTTC. The whole variable domain, remainder taken from reference TRBV18 and TRBJ2-1, is NAGVMQNPRHLVRRRGQEARLRCSPMKGHSHVYWYRQLPEEGLKFMVYLQKENIIDESGMPKERFSAEFPKEGPSILRIQQVVRGDSAAYFCASSSRPSGSGNEQFFGPGTRLTVL.

V is TRBV18 and J is TRBJ2-5, with D possibly matching TRBD1 (6 bases). The germline V and J ends were trimmed by 2 bases and 2 bases, with 12 bases remaining between them. Germline V lookup: CDR1 KGHSH, CDR2 LQKENI. The CDR3 covers 15 residues. The CDR3 DNA follows: TGTGCCAGCTCACCAATAGGTACAGGGCAAGAGACCCAGTACTTC. This translates into CASSPIGTGQETQYF.

By proportion, this clone is medium-sized. The CDR3 loop is CASSPDPPYEQYF. CDR3 coding DNA: TGTGCCAGCAGCCCGGACCCGCCCTACGAGCAGTACTTC. The chain has TRBV28 and TRBJ2-7; D gene ambiguous. This CDR3 region has 13 residues. The V and J ends lost 6 bases and 2 bases respectively, with 11 bases between them. Germline lookup yields CDR1 MDHEN and CDR2 SYDVKM.

The gene calls are TRBV18 and TRBJ2-6; D uncertain. The CDR3 extends over 18 amino acids. Trimming removed 3 bases at V and 0 bases at J, with 15 bases between. Germline V gives CDR1 KGHSH, CDR2 LQKENI. The CDR3 region has the DNA TGTGCCAGCTCACCCCGGACCCTCCTATCCTCTGGGGCCAACGTCCTGACTTTC. This sequence encodes CASSPRTLLSSGANVLTF.

The V and J genes are TRBV28 and TRBJ2-7, with 9 positions matching TRBD1. This CDR3 is built from 15 residues. The V gene's germline CDR1 is MDHEN and CDR2 SYDVKM. V dropped 2 bases and J dropped 3; count of bases not matched to a gene: 5. The CDR3: CASSLRQTGGYEQYF. The CDR3 DNA follows: TGTGCCAGCAGTTTAAGGCAGACAGGGGGCTACGAGCAGTACTTC.

This chain joins TRBV19 and TRBJ2-7; D is perhaps TRBD1 (5 bases). The germline V gene has CDR1 LNHDA and CDR2 SQIVND (reference sequence). CDR3 length: 15 residues. V shed 1 base and J shed 0 bases, with 10 bases lying between them. CDR3 coding DNA: TGTGCCAGTAGTATAGGGTCACAGGCCTCCTACGAGCAGTACTTC. It encodes CASSIGSQASYEQYF.

J is TRBJ2-7 and V is TRBV6-8, with 7 bases matching TRBD2. The germline gives CDR1 MNHGY, CDR2 SAAAGT. This CDR3 has 14 residues. Unmatched junction bases numbered 6, after V lost 5 bases and J lost 2 bases. CDR3 amino acids: CASSDVGRAYEQYF. The CDR3 region has the DNA TGTGCCAGCAGTGATGTGGGGAGGGCCTACGAGCAGTACTTC.